This is a list of T cell receptor beta chains from one sample in a study of cytomegalovirus exposure and HLA in healthy donors. The method was immunoSEQ multiplex PCR; TCRdb's version includes in-frame clones alone and lacks a portion of them. The sample shows 170,000 or so clones, about 73% of them seen only once. The sample comprised PBMCs. The origin of the receptors is a woman aged 45-59 years in good health and CMV-seropositive. CDR3s include the opening cysteine and the closing phenylalanine or tryptophan. The order of the fields is J gene, CDR3 length, V gene, clone size, D gene, CDR3 protein, CDR3 DNA. A D gene is named only where the DNA matches it firmly. Clone size is shown for a subset of rows, as once, few, many or a class of expanded clone.

j_call: TRBJ1-3
cdr3_length: 14
v_call: TRBV30
clone_size: .
d_call: .
cdr3_aa: CAWRKGFSEDTIYF
cdr3_nt: TGTGCCTGGAGAAAGGGCTTTTCGGAGGACACCATATATTTT

j_call: TRBJ2-3
cdr3_length: 13
v_call: TRBV2
clone_size: once
d_call: .
cdr3_aa: CAIIEEGTDTQYF
cdr3_nt: TGTGCCATTATAGAGGAGGGCACAGATACGCAGTATTTT

j_call: TRBJ1-2
cdr3_length: 15
v_call: TRBV2
clone_size: .
d_call: TRBD1
cdr3_aa: CASSESRTGVNGYTF
cdr3_nt: TGTGCCAGCAGTGAAAGCCGGACAGGGGTGAATGGCTACACCTTC

j_call: TRBJ2-7
cdr3_length: 13
v_call: TRBV18
clone_size: .
d_call: TRBD1
cdr3_aa: CASTGQGADEQYF
cdr3_nt: TGTGCCAGCACTGGACAGGGGGCAGACGAGCAGTACTTC

j_call: TRBJ2-3
cdr3_length: 15
v_call: TRBV5-1
clone_size: .
d_call: TRBD2
cdr3_aa: CASSAGLAGEDTQYF
cdr3_nt: TGCGCCAGCAGCGCGGGACTAGCGGGGGAAGATACGCAGTATTTT

j_call: TRBJ2-6
cdr3_length: 16
v_call: TRBV5-1
clone_size: .
d_call: .
cdr3_aa: CASSSLDSPGANVLTF
cdr3_nt: TGCGCCAGCAGCTCCTTAGACAGTCCTGGGGCCAACGTCCTGACTTTC

j_call: TRBJ1-5
cdr3_length: 16
v_call: TRBV7-9
clone_size: .
d_call: .
cdr3_aa: CASSLYRVISNQPQHF
cdr3_nt: TGTGCCAGCAGTTTATACCGCGTGATTAGCAATCAGCCCCAGCATTTT

j_call: TRBJ2-7
cdr3_length: 12
v_call: TRBV5-6
clone_size: .
d_call: .
cdr3_aa: CASSPRGQKKYF
cdr3_nt: TGTGCCAGCAGCCCCCGCGGACAGAAGAAGTACTTC

j_call: TRBJ2-4
cdr3_length: 16
v_call: TRBV19
clone_size: .
d_call: TRBD2
cdr3_aa: CASSIPRAWGGNIQYF
cdr3_nt: TGTGCCAGTAGTATTCCCCGGGCGTGGGGGGGAAACATTCAGTACTTC

j_call: TRBJ2-5
cdr3_length: 18
v_call: TRBV19
clone_size: .
d_call: .
cdr3_aa: CASSIDPEIRQTQETQYF
cdr3_nt: TGTGCCAGTAGTATAGATCCCGAAATCCGGCAGACTCAAGAGACCCAGTACTTC

j_call: TRBJ2-7
cdr3_length: 13
v_call: TRBV7-9
clone_size: .
d_call: .
cdr3_aa: CASSTWDTYEQYF
cdr3_nt: TGTGCCAGCAGCACCTGGGACACCTACGAGCAGTACTTC

j_call: TRBJ2-3
cdr3_length: 14
v_call: TRBV6-5
clone_size: .
d_call: .
cdr3_aa: CASSPGPLVDTQYF
cdr3_nt: TGTGCCAGCAGCCCAGGGCCCTTAGTGGATACGCAGTATTTT

j_call: TRBJ2-7
cdr3_length: 18
v_call: TRBV9
clone_size: .
d_call: TRBD1
cdr3_aa: CASSVAPAPGQGSHEQYF
cdr3_nt: TGTGCCAGCAGCGTAGCCCCAGCCCCGGGACAGGGGAGCCACGAGCAGTACTTC

j_call: TRBJ2-6
cdr3_length: 16
v_call: TRBV30
clone_size: .
d_call: TRBD1
cdr3_aa: CAWRGTGGHGANVLTF
cdr3_nt: TGTGCCTGGAGAGGGACAGGGGGCCATGGGGCCAACGTCCTGACTTTC

j_call: TRBJ2-2
cdr3_length: 16
v_call: TRBV5-4
clone_size: .
d_call: TRBD2
cdr3_aa: CASSNPSGLAAGELFF
cdr3_nt: TGTGCCAGCAGCAACCCCTCGGGACTAGCCGCCGGGGAGCTGTTTTTT

j_call: TRBJ1-1
cdr3_length: 12
v_call: TRBV11-2
clone_size: .
d_call: .
cdr3_aa: CASSLGKLEAFF
cdr3_nt: TGTGCCAGCAGCTTAGGCAAGCTTGAAGCTTTCTTT

j_call: TRBJ1-1
cdr3_length: 13
v_call: TRBV6-6
clone_size: .
d_call: .
cdr3_aa: CASSYSSYTEAFF
cdr3_nt: TGTGCCAGCAGTTACTCGTCTTACACTGAAGCTTTCTTT

j_call: TRBJ1-3
cdr3_length: 17
v_call: TRBV5-1
clone_size: .
d_call: TRBD1
cdr3_aa: CASSEGGTGSRRNTIYF
cdr3_nt: TGCGCCAGCAGCGAGGGAGGGACAGGGAGTAGGAGAAACACCATATATTTT

j_call: TRBJ1-1
cdr3_length: 12
v_call: TRBV2
clone_size: .
d_call: .
cdr3_aa: CASNRHFTEAFF
cdr3_nt: TGTGCCAGCAACAGGCACTTCACTGAAGCTTTCTTT

j_call: TRBJ2-2
cdr3_length: 14
v_call: TRBV5-1
clone_size: .
d_call: .
cdr3_aa: CASSLEGGDGELFF
cdr3_nt: TGCGCCAGCAGCTTGGAAGGGGGTGACGGGGAGCTGTTTTTT

j_call: TRBJ1-1
cdr3_length: 16
v_call: TRBV5-6
clone_size: .
d_call: TRBD1
cdr3_aa: CASSLFDRGANTEAFF
cdr3_nt: TGTGCCAGCAGCTTGTTTGACAGGGGAGCGAACACTGAAGCTTTCTTT

j_call: TRBJ2-7
cdr3_length: 12
v_call: TRBV21-1
clone_size: .
d_call: .
cdr3_aa: CASSKEENEQYF
cdr3_nt: TGTGCCAGCAGCAAAGAGGAGAACGAGCAGTACTTC

j_call: TRBJ1-1
cdr3_length: 12
v_call: TRBV7-2
clone_size: .
d_call: .
cdr3_aa: CASRHAELEAFF
cdr3_nt: TGTGCCAGCAGGCACGCGGAGCTTGAAGCTTTCTTT

j_call: TRBJ2-4
cdr3_length: 14
v_call: TRBV13
clone_size: few
d_call: .
cdr3_aa: CASSPQWSKNIQYF
cdr3_nt: TGTGCCAGCAGCCCCCAGTGGTCCAAAAACATTCAGTACTTC

j_call: TRBJ1-1
cdr3_length: 15
v_call: TRBV11-2
clone_size: .
d_call: .
cdr3_aa: CASSFRGDGNTEAFF
cdr3_nt: TGTGCCAGCAGCTTCCGGGGAGATGGAAACACTGAAGCTTTCTTT

j_call: TRBJ2-1
cdr3_length: 15
v_call: TRBV4-1
clone_size: .
d_call: .
cdr3_aa: CASSGSLNSHSGQFF
cdr3_nt: TGCGCCAGCAGTGGGAGCCTCAACTCTCACAGTGGACAGTTCTTC

j_call: TRBJ2-3
cdr3_length: 12
v_call: TRBV6-1
clone_size: .
d_call: .
cdr3_aa: CASSEQGDTQYF
cdr3_nt: TGTGCCAGCAGTGAGCAGGGGGATACGCAGTATTTT

j_call: TRBJ2-7
cdr3_length: 17
v_call: TRBV5-6
clone_size: .
d_call: TRBD2
cdr3_aa: CASSWTSGGLNRNEQYF
cdr3_nt: TGTGCCAGCAGCTGGACTAGCGGGGGCCTTAATCGGAACGAGCAGTACTTC

j_call: TRBJ2-5
cdr3_length: 16
v_call: TRBV2
clone_size: few
d_call: TRBD2
cdr3_aa: CASSPFSAGGPPTQYF
cdr3_nt: TGTGCCAGCAGTCCCTTCTCGGCGGGGGGGCCTCCGACCCAGTACTTC

j_call: TRBJ2-3
cdr3_length: 13
v_call: TRBV7-3
clone_size: .
d_call: .
cdr3_aa: CASSLAVTDTQYF
cdr3_nt: TGTGCCAGCAGCTTAGCGGTCACAGATACGCAGTATTTT

j_call: TRBJ2-2
cdr3_length: 14
v_call: TRBV25-1
clone_size: once
d_call: TRBD1
cdr3_aa: CASRGTGATGELFF
cdr3_nt: TGTGCCAGCAGGGGGACAGGGGCTACCGGGGAGCTGTTTTTT

j_call: TRBJ1-1
cdr3_length: 14
v_call: TRBV5-1
clone_size: .
d_call: TRBD1
cdr3_aa: CASSPGTANTEAFF
cdr3_nt: TGCGCCAGCAGCCCCGGGACAGCGAACACTGAAGCTTTCTTT

j_call: TRBJ2-5
cdr3_length: 16
v_call: TRBV27
clone_size: .
d_call: TRBD1
cdr3_aa: CASSLIGGAMGETQYF
cdr3_nt: TGTGCCAGCAGTTTAATAGGGGGCGCTATGGGAGAGACCCAGTACTTC

j_call: TRBJ2-3
cdr3_length: 16
v_call: TRBV5-6
clone_size: .
d_call: TRBD2
cdr3_aa: CASSLSTRGRTDTQYF
cdr3_nt: TGTGCCAGCAGCTTGAGTACGCGGGGGAGGACAGATACGCAGTATTTT

j_call: TRBJ2-5
cdr3_length: 16
v_call: TRBV14
clone_size: .
d_call: TRBD1
cdr3_aa: CASSRAQGDLGETQYF
cdr3_nt: TGTGCCAGCAGCCGAGCACAGGGGGATTTAGGGGAGACCCAGTACTTC

j_call: TRBJ2-2
cdr3_length: 14
v_call: TRBV25-1
clone_size: .
d_call: .
cdr3_aa: CASSEATSPGELFF
cdr3_nt: TGTGCCAGCAGTGAAGCTACTAGCCCCGGGGAGCTGTTTTTT

j_call: TRBJ2-3
cdr3_length: 16
v_call: TRBV4-1
clone_size: .
d_call: .
cdr3_aa: CASSRGEAEITDTQYF
cdr3_nt: TGCGCCAGCAGCCGAGGGGAGGCAGAGATCACAGATACGCAGTATTTT

j_call: TRBJ2-7
cdr3_length: 15
v_call: TRBV12-5
clone_size: .
d_call: TRBD2
cdr3_aa: CASGLVRGGAYEQYF
cdr3_nt: TGTGCTAGTGGTTTGGTACGGGGGGGGGCCTACGAGCAGTACTTC

j_call: TRBJ2-5
cdr3_length: 14
v_call: TRBV2
clone_size: .
d_call: .
cdr3_aa: CASKKERTEETQYF
cdr3_nt: TGTGCCAGCAAAAAGGAGCGCACGGAAGAGACCCAGTACTTC

j_call: TRBJ2-3
cdr3_length: 16
v_call: TRBV11-1
clone_size: .
d_call: TRBD2
cdr3_aa: CASRATSGGSADTQYF
cdr3_nt: TGTGCCAGCAGGGCCACTAGCGGGGGTAGTGCCGATACGCAGTATTTT

j_call: TRBJ2-2
cdr3_length: 14
v_call: TRBV9
clone_size: .
d_call: .
cdr3_aa: CASSVGQGGGELFF
cdr3_nt: TGTGCCAGCAGCGTAGGGCAGGGTGGCGGGGAGCTGTTTTTT

j_call: TRBJ1-2
cdr3_length: 13
v_call: TRBV15
clone_size: .
d_call: .
cdr3_aa: CATRDIANYGYTF
cdr3_nt: TGTGCCACACGGGACATCGCTAACTATGGCTACACCTTC

j_call: TRBJ2-7
cdr3_length: 15
v_call: TRBV6-5
clone_size: .
d_call: TRBD1
cdr3_aa: CASSLAGTVAYEQYF
cdr3_nt: TGTGCCAGCAGCTTAGCCGGGACAGTCGCCTACGAGCAGTACTTC